What follows is one T cell receptor beta chain and its context. The target antigen is unknown. The entry originates in a study of shared clonotypes between healthy human individuals. Turning to the study itself: The cohort had two women and three men, ages 18 to 49.

The protocol was immunoSEQ multiplex PCR, while the TCRdb copy is restricted to in-frame clones and leaves out a portion. This table holds millions of clones, approximately 94% found once. CD45RO-negative CD8 cells positively selected for CCR7 made up the naive population, which excluded terminally differentiated effector memory CD45RA+ cells. The study's findings and limits: Sampling used blood alone; tissue repertoires probably differ.

Germline lookup yields CDR1 SGHVS and CDR2 FQNEAQ. The V end was cut by 4 bases, the J end by 4 bases, with 13 bases between. The CDR3 has 14 residues. Sequencing was performed on naive CD8+ T cells sorted from blood. The receptor comes from a man in his late teens or twenties in good health. This chain joins TRBV7-8 and TRBJ1-2; D not resolved. DNA of the CDR3: TGTGCCAGCAGCTCCCAGACCGGGCCCTATGGCTACACCTTC. Translating gives CASSSQTGPYGYTF.